This T cell receptor (beta chain) comes out of a study of Ad26.COV2.S vaccination and SARS-CoV-2 variants. Study-level background: Intramuscularly, Ad26.COV2.S was given either once or twice, 56 days apart.

The CDR3 has 13 residues. V was clipped by 2 bases and J by 7 bases, with 8 bases between them. Germline loops: CDR1 MNHEY, CDR2 SVGAGI. Here immunoSEQ multiplex PCR was the method, and the copy in TCRdb shows in-frame clones only, minus some. The table records 400,000 to 450,000 clones, more than 80% of them present only once. As to this clone: The antigen remains unidentified.

As for treatment: about 20 received Ad26.COV2.S at low or high dose, single or two shots; roughly 5 received placebo; per-sample allocation not given. Day 63 after the first injection of vaccine or placebo was the sampling time. Findings of the study overall: Vaccine and placebo recipients had comparable breadth of non-spike TCRs.

The TCR originated in a person aged 18-65 years who received the Ad26.COV2.S COVID-19 vaccine or a placebo. The sequenced sample was peripheral blood, obtained in a trial of Ad26.COV2.S vaccine versus placebo. The chain has TRBV6-5 and TRBJ2-2, with a tentative D call TRBD2 (6 bases). Here the CDR3 DNA reads TGTGCCAGCAGTTACGTGGAGGGCGGGGAGCTGTTTTTT. Translated: CASSYVEGGELFF.